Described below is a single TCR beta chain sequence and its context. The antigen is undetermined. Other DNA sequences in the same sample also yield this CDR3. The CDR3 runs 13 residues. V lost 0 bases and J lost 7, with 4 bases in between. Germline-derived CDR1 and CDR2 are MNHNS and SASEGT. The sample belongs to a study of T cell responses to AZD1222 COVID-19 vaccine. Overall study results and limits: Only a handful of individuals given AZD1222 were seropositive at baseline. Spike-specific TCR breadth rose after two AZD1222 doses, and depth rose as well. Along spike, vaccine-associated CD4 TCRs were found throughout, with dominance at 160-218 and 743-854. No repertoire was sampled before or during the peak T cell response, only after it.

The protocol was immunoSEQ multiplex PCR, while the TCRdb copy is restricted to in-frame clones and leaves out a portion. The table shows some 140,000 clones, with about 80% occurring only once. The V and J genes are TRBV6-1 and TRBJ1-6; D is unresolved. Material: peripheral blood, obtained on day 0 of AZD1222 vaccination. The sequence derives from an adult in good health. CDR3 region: CASSEAPNSPLHF. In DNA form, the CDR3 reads TGTGCCAGCAGTGAAGCGCCCAATTCACCCCTCCACTTT.